These 3 T cell receptor beta chains originate from one sample sequenced in a study of blood T cell repertoires in COVID-19. This table comes from immunoSEQ multiplex PCR, and its TCRdb copy is limited to in-frame clones, with some not included. The table has 150,000 to 200,000 clones, more than 80% seen once. The sequencing sample was made of PBMCs or T cells enriched from blood (not recorded which). These receptors were collected from a man aged 50 or older who had recovered from COVID-19.

The chain couples TRBV29-1 to TRBJ1-2, with D uncertain. The V gene lost 4 bases and the J gene lost 2 bases, with 8 bases spanning the gap. This CDR3 spans 12 amino acids. Germline lookup yields CDR1 SQVTM and CDR2 ANQGSEA. The CDR3 here is CSVGLRNYGYTF. DNA for the CDR3: TGCAGCGTTGGTTTGAGAAACTATGGCTACACCTTC.

V usage is TRBV11-2 and J usage is TRBJ1-1; D unresolved. V shed 2 bases and J shed 0 bases, with 10 bases lying between them. From germline, CDR1 is SGHAT and CDR2 FQNNGV. The CDR3 contains 15 residues. CDR3 sequence reads: CASSLSHFMNTEAFF. The CDR3 DNA sequence: TGTGCCAGCAGCTTATCCCACTTTATGAACACTGAAGCTTTCTTT.

The chain links TRBV19 to TRBJ1-1, with 7 bases lining up with TRBD1. The CDR3 is 15 residues long. Germline V lookup: CDR1 LNHDA, CDR2 SQIVND (reference sequence). With V trimmed by 5 bases and J by 2 bases, 8 bases remained unmatched. CDR3 amino acids: CASSPWTGPNTEAFF. CDR3 bases: TGTGCCAGTAGTCCATGGACAGGACCCAACACTGAAGCTTTCTTT.